This T cell receptor (beta chain) was sequenced in a study of blood T cell repertoires in COVID-19. Study context: COVID-19 samples, acute and convalescent, were from the United States, Italy and Spain. In each case, the material was cDNA or gDNA derived from T cells, B-cell-depleted T cells, or PBMCs.

This clone was detected only once. Germline assignment: CDR1 ENHRY and CDR2 SYGVKD. Between the trimmed V and J ends, which lost 2 bases and 6 bases, there was a span of 11 bases. This CDR3 is 14 amino acids long. Profiled with immunoSEQ multiplex PCR; TCRdb holds only in-frame clones, not every one. Among 270,000 or so clones listed, just over 85% were seen once. The V and J genes are TRBV10-3 and TRBJ2-4; possible D gene TRBD1, 5 bases. Sequencing used peripheral blood. The sequence came from a woman in her twenties or thirties with active or convalescent COVID-19. The CDR3 here is CAISEPDQGNIQYF. The CDR3 region has the DNA TGTGCCATCAGTGAGCCGGACCAGGGAAACATTCAGTACTTC.